This T cell receptor beta chain derives from a study of cytomegalovirus exposure and HLA in healthy donors. Whole-study results and caveats: TCR beta V segments were, for the most part, productive about 87% or about 30% of the time in an earlier analysis. Owing to their indistinguishability, certain V segments, notably TRBV6-2 and TRBV6-3, were excluded.

The junction had 0 bases not matched to a gene; V was cut back by 3 bases and J by 1 base. This CDR3 is 14 amino acids long. Germline lookup yields CDR1 SGHRS and CDR2 YFSETQ. Worth noting for this clone: The antigen is not known.

PCR employed 60 Vbeta and 13 Jbeta primers. The repertoire was sequenced with immunoSEQ multiplex PCR; TCRdb's copy has only in-frame clones and lacks some. Of approximately 180,000 clones in the sample, 60% to 85% were seen once. The sequencing sample was made of PBMCs. The rearrangement links TRBV5-1 to TRBJ2-1, with 8 bases that match TRBD1. The receptor comes from a middle-aged woman in good health and CMV-seronegative. The CDR3, as DNA: TGCGCCAGCAGCTACAGGGGGTCCTACAATGAGCAGTTCTTC. Amino acids: CASSYRGSYNEQFF.